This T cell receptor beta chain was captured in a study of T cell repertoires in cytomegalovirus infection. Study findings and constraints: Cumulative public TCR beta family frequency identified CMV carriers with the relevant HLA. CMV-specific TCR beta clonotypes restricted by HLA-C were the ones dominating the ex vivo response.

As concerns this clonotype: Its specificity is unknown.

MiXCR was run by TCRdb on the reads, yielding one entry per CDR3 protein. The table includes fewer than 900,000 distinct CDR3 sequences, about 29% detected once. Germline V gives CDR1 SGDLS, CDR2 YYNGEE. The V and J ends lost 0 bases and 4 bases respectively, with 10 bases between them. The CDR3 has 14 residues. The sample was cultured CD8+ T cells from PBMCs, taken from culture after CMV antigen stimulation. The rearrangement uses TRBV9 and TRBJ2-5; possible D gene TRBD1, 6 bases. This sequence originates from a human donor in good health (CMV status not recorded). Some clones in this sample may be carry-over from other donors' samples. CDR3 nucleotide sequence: TGTGCCAGCAGCGTAGAGGGGGTCCCAGAGACCCAGTACTTC. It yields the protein CASSVEGVPETQYF.